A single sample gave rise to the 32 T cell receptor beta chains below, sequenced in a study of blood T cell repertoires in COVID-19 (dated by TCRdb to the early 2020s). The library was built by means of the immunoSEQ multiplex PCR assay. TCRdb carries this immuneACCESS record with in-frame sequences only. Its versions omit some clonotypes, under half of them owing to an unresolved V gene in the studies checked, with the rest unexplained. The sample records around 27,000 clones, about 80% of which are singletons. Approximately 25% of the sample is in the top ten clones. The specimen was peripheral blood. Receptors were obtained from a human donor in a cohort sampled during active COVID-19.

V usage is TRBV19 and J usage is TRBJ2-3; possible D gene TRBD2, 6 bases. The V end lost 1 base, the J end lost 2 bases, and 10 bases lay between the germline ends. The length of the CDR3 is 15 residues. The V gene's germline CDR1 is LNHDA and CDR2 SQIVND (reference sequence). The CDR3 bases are TGTGCCAGTAGTATAGGTGTAGCGGACACAGATACGCAGTATTTT. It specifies CASSIGVADTDTQYF.

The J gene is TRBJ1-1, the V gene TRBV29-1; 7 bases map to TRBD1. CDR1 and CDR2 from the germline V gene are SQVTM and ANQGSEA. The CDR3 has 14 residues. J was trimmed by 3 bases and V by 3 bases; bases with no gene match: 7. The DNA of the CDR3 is TGCAGCGTTGAGGGTTTCCAGGGGGACACTGAAGCTTTCTTT. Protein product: CSVEGFQGDTEAFF.

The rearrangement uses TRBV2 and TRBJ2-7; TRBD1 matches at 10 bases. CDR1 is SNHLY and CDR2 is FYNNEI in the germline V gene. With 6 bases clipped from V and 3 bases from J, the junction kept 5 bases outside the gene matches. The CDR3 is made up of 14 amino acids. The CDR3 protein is CASSGTGENYEQYF. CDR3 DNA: TGTGCCAGCAGCGGGACAGGGGAAAACTACGAGCAGTACTTC.

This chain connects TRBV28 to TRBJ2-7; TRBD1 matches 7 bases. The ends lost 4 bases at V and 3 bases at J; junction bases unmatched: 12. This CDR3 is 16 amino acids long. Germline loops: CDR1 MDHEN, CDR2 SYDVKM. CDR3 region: CASSSPRQGRGYEQYF. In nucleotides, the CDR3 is TGTGCCAGCAGTTCTCCCCGACAGGGAAGGGGCTACGAGCAGTACTTC.

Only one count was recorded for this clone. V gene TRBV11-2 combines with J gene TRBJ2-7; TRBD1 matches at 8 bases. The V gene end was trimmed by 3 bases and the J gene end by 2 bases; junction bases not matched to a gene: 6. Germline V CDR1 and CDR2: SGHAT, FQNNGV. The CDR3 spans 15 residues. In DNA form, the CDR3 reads TGTGCCAGCAGCTTGGGTGGACAGGGCCCCTACGAGCAGTACTTC. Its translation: CASSLGGQGPYEQYF.

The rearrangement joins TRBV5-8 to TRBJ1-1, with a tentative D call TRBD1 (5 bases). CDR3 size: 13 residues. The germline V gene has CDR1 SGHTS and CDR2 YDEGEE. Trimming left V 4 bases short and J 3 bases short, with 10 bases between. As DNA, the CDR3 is TGTGCCAGCAGCCCGGGGGGATACACTGAAGCTTTCTTT. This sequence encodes CASSPGGYTEAFF. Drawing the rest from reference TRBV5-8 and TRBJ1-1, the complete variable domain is EAGVTQSPTHLIKTRGQQATLRCSPISGHTSVYWYQQALGLGLQFLLWYDEGEERNRGNFPPRFSGRQFPNYSSELNVNALELEDSALYLCASSPGGYTEAFFGQGTRLTVV.

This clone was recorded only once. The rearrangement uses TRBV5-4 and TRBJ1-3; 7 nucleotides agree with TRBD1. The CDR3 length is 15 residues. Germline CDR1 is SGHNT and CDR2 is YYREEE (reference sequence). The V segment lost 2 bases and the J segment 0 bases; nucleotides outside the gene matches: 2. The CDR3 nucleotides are TGTGCCAGCAGCTTTTGGACAGGCTCTGGAAACACCATATATTTT. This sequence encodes CASSFWTGSGNTIYF.

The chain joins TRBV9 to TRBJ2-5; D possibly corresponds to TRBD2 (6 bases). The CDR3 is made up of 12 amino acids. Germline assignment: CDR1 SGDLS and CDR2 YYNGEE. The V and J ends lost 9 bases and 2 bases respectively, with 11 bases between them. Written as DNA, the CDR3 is TGTGCCAAAGGCAGCGGGCAAGAGACCCAGTACTTC. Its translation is CAKGSGQETQYF. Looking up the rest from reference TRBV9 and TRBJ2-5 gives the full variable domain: DSGVTQTPKHLITATGQRVTLRCSPRSGDLSVYWYQQSLDQGLQFLIQYYNGEERAKGNILERFSAQQFPDLHSELNLSSLELGDSALYFCAKGSGQETQYFGPGTRLLVL.

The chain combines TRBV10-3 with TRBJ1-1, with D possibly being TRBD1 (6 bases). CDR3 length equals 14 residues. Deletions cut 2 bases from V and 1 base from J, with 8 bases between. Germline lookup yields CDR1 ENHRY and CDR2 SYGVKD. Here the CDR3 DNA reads TGTGCCATCAGTGAGGCAGGGGAGAACACTGAAGCTTTCTTT. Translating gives CAISEAGENTEAFF.

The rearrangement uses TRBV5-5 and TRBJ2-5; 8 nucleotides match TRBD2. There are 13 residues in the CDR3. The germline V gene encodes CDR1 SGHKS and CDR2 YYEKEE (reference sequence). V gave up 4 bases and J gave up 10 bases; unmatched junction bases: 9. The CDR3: CASSARAGDDQYF. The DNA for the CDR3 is TGTGCCAGCAGCGCGCGAGCGGGAGATGACCAGTACTTC.

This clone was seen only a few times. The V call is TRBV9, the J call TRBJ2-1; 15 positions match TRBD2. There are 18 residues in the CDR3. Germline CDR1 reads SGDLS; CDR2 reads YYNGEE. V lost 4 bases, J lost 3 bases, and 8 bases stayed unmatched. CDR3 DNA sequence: TGTGCCAGCAGCTTCGGACTAGCGGGGGGGTCAATCTACAATGAGCAGTTCTTC. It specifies CASSFGLAGGSIYNEQFF. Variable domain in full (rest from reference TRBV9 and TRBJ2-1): DSGVTQTPKHLITATGQRVTLRCSPRSGDLSVYWYQQSLDQGLQFLIQYYNGEERAKGNILERFSAQQFPDLHSELNLSSLELGDSALYFCASSFGLAGGSIYNEQFFGPGTRLTVL.

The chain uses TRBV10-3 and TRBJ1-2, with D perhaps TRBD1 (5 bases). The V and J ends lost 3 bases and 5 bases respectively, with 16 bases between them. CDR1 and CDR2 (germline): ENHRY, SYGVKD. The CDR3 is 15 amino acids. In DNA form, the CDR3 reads TGTGCCATCAGTGATGACACTGCTCGGGGGTATGGCTACACCTTC. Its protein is CAISDDTARGYGYTF.

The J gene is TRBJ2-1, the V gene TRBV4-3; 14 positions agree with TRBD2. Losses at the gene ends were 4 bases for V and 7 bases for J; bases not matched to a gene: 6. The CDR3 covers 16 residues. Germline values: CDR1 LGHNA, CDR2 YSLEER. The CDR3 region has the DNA TGCGCCAGCAGCCCGATTGGGACTAGCGGGAGTAATGAGCAGTTCTTC. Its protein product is CASSPIGTSGSNEQFF.

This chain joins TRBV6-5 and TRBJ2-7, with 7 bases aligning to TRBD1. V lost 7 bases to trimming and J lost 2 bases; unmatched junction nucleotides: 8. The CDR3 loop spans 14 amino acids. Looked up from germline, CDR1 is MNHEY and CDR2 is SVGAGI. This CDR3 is CASKGGANPYEQYF. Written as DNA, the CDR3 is TGTGCCAGCAAAGGGGGCGCCAATCCCTACGAGCAGTACTTC.

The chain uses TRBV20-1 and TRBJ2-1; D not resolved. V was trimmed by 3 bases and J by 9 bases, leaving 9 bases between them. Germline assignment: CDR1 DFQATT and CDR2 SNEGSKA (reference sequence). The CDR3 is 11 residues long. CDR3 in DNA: TGCAGTGCTAGTGGGTCGGGTGAGCAGTTCTTC. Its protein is CSASGSGEQFF.

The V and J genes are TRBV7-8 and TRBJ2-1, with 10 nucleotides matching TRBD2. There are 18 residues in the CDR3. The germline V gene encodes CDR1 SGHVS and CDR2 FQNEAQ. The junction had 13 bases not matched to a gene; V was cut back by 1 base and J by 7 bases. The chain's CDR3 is CASSLEPPGTSVGNEQFF. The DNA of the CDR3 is TGTGCCAGCAGCTTAGAACCCCCCGGGACTAGCGTAGGGAATGAGCAGTTCTTC.

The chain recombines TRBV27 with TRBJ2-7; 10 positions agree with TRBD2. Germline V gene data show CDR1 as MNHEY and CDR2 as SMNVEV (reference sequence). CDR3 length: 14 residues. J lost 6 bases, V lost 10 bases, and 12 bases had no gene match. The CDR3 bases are TGTGCCACCAGGGAACGACTAGCGGGTGGCGAGCAGTACTTC. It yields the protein CATRERLAGGEQYF.

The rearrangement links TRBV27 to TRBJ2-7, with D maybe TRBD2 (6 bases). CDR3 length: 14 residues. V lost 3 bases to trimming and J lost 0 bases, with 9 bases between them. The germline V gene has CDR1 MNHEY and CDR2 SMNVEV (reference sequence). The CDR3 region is CASSFGGFSYEQYF. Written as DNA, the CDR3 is TGTGCCAGCAGTTTCGGGGGATTCTCCTACGAGCAGTACTTC.

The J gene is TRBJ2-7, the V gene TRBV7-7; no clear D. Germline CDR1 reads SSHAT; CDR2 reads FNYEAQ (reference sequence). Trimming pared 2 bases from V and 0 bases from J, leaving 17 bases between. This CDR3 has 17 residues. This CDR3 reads CASSLRLRGLSSYEQYF. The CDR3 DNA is TGTGCCAGCAGCTTAAGGTTGCGAGGATTAAGCTCCTACGAGCAGTACTTC.

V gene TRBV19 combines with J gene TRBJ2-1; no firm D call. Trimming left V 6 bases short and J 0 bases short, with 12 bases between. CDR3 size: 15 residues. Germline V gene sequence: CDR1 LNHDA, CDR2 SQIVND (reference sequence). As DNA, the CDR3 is TGTGCCAGTAGAGCCGTCGGTAGCTCCTACAATGAGCAGTTCTTC. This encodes CASRAVGSSYNEQFF.

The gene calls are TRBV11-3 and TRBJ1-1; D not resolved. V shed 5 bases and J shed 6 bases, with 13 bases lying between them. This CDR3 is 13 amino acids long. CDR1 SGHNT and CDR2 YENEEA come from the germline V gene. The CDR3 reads CASSVNSFAEAFF. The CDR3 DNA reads TGTGCCAGCAGCGTTAACTCGTTCGCTGAAGCTTTCTTT.

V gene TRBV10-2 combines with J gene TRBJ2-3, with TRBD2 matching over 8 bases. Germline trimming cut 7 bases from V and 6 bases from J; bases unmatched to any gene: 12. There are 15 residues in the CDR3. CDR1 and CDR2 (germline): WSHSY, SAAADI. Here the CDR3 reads CASNPSSGTSDTQYF. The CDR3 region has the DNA TGCGCCAGCAATCCGAGTAGCGGGACCAGTGATACGCAGTATTTT.

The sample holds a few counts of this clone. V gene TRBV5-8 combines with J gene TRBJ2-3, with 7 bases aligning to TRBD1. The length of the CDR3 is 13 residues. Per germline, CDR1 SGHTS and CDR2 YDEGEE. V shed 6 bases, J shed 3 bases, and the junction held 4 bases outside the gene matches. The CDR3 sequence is CASIRTGTDTQYF. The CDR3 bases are TGTGCCAGCATCCGGACAGGAACAGATACGCAGTATTTT.

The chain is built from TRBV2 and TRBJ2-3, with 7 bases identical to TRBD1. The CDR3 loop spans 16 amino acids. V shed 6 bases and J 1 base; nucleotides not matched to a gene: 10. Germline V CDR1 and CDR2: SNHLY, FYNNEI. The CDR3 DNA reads TGTGCCAGCAGGGACAGGTTCTACAACGGCACAGATACGCAGTATTTT. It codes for CASRDRFYNGTDTQYF.

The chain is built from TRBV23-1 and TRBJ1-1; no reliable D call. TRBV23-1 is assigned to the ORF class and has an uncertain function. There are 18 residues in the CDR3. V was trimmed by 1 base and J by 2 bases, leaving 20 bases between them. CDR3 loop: CASSQCGGKGSSNTEAFF. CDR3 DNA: TGCGCCAGCAGTCAATGTGGAGGAAAGGGATCATCAAACACTGAAGCTTTCTTT.

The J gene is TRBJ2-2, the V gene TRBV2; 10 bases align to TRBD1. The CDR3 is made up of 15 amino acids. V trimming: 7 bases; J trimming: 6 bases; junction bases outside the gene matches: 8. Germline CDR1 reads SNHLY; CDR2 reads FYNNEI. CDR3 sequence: CASIFDRGLAGELFF. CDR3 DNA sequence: TGTGCCAGCATCTTCGACAGGGGGCTTGCCGGGGAGCTGTTTTTT.

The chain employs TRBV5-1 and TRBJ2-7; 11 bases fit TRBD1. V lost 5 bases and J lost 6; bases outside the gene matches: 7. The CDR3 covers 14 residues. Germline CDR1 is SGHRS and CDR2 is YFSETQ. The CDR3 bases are TGCGCCAGCAGTTTAGGACAGGGGGCCTCCGAGCAGTACTTC. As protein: CASSLGQGASEQYF.

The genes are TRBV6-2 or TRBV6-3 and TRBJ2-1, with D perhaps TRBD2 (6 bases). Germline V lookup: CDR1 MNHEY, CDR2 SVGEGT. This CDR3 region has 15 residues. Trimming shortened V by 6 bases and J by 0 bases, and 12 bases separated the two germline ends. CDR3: CASSTRGSSYNEQFF. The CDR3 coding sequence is TGTGCCAGCAGCACCCGGGGGAGCTCCTACAATGAGCAGTTCTTC.

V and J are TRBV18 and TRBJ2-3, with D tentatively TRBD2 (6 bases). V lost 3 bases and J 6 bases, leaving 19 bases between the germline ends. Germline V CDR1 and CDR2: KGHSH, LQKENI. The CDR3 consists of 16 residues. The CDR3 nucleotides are TGTGCCAGCTCACCGGTCCCGGGGAGCCGGGGGGATACGCAGTATTTT. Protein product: CASSPVPGSRGDTQYF.

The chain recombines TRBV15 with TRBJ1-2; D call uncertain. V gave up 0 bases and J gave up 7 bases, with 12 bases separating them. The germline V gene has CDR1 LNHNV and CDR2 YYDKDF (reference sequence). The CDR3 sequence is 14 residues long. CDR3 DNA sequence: TGTGCCACCAGCAGAGAGTTCCGGTCGCGTGGCTACACCTTC. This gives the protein CATSREFRSRGYTF. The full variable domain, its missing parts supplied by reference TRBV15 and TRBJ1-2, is DAMVIQNPRYQVTQFGKPVTLSCSQTLNHNVMYWYQQKSSQAPKLLFHYYDKDFNNEADTPDNFQSRRPNTSFCFLDIRSPGLGDTAMYLCATSREFRSRGYTFGSGTRLTVV.

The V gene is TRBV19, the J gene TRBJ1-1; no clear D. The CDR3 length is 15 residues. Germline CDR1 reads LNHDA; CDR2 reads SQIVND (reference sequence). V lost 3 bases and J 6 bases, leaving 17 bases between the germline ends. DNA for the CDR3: TGTGCCAGTAGTATCTCTCCCACTTGGGCCTCTGAAGCTTTCTTT. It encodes CASSISPTWASEAFF.

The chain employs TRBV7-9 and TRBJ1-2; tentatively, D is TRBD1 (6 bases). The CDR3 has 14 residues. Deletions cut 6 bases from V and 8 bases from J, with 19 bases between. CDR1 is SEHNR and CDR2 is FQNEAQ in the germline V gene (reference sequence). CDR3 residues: CASSDMTRTGGYTF. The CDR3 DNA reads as TGTGCCAGCAGTGACATGACGCGTACAGGGGGCTACACCTTC.